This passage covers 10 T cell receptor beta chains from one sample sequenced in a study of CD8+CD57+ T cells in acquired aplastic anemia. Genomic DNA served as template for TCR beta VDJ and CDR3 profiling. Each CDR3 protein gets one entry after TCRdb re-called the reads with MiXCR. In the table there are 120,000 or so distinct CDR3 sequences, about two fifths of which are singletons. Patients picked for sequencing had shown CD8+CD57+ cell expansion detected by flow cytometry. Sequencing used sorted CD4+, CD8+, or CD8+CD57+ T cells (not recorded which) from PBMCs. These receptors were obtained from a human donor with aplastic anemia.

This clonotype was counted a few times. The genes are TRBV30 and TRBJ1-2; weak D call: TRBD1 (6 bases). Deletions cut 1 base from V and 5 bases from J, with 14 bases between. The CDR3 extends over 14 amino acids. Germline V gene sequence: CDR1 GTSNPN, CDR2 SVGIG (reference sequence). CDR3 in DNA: TGTGCCTGGAGTGGGGGGGCGCGAATGTATGGCTACACCTTC. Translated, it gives CAWSGGARMYGYTF.

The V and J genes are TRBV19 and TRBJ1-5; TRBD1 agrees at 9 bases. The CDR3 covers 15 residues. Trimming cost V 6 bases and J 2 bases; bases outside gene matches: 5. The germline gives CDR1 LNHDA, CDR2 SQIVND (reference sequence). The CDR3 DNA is TGTGCCAGTAGCCGACAGGGGGTGGGCAATCAGCCCCAGCATTTT. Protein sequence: CASSRQGVGNQPQHF.

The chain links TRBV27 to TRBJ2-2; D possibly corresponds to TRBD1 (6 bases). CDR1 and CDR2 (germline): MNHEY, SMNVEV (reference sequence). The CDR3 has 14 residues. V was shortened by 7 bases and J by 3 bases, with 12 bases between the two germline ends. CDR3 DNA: TGTGCCAGCAATGACAGGTATCACACCGGGGAGCTGTTTTTT. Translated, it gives CASNDRYHTGELFF.

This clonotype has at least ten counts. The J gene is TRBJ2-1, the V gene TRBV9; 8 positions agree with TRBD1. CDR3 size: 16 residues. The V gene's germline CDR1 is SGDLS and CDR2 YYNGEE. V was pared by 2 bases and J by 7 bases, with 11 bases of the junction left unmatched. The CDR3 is CASSVAGSTGGNEQFF. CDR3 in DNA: TGTGCCAGCAGCGTCGCCGGATCCACAGGGGGTAATGAGCAGTTCTTC. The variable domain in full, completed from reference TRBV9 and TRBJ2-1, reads DSGVTQTPKHLITATGQRVTLRCSPRSGDLSVYWYQQSLDQGLQFLIQYYNGEERAKGNILERFSAQQFPDLHSELNLSSLELGDSALYFCASSVAGSTGGNEQFFGPGTRLTVL.

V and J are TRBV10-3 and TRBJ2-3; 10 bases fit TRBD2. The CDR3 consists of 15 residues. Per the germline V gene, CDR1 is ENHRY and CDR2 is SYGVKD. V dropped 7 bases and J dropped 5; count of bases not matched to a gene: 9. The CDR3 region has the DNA TGTGCCATCAAGCCGGAAGCGGGGGGGCGAGATACGCAGTATTTT. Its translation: CAIKPEAGGRDTQYF.

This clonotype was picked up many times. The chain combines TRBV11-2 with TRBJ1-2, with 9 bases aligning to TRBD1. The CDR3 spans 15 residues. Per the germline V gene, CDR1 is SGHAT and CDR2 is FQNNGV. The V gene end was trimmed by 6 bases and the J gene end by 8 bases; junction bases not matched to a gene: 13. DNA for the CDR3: TGTGCCAGCAGTTCCGGGACAGGGACCTTTCGAGGCTACACCTTC. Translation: CASSSGTGTFRGYTF. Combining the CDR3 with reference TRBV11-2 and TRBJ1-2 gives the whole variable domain EAGVAQSPRYKIIEKRQSVAFWCNPISGHATLYWYQQILGQGPKLLIQFQNNGVVDDSQLPKDRFSAERLKGVDSTLKIQPAKLEDSAVYLCASSSGTGTFRGYTFGSGTRLTVV.

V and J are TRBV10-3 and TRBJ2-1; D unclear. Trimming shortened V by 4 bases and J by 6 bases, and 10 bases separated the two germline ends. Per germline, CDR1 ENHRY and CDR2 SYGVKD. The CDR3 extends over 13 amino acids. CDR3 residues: CAISGGWANEQFF. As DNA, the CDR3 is TGTGCCATCAGTGGAGGATGGGCCAATGAGCAGTTCTTC.

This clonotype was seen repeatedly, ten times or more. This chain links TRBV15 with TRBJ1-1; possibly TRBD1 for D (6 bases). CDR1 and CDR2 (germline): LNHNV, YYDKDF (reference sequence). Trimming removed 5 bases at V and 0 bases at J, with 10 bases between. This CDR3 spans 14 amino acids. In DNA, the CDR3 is TGTGCCACCAGCCGCAGGGGTATGAACACTGAAGCTTTCTTT. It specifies CATSRRGMNTEAFF.

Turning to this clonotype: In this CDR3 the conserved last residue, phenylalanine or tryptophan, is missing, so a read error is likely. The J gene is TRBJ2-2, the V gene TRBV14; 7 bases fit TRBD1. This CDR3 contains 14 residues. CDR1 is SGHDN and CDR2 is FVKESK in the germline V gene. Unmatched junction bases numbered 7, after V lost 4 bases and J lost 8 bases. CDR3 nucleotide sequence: TGTGCCAGCAGCCCAGGGGACAGAGATGGGGAGCTGTTTCTT. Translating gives CASSPGDRDGELFL.

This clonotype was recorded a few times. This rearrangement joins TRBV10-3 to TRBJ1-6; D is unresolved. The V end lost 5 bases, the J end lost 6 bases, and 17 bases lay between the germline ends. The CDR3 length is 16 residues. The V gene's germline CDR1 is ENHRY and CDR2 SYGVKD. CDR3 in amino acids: CAISPSEAHVNSPLHF. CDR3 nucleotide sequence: TGTGCCATCAGTCCCTCGGAGGCCCACGTTAATTCACCCCTCCACTTT.